This T cell receptor beta chain emerged from a study of cytomegalovirus exposure and HLA in healthy donors. PCR primers comprised 60 Vbeta and 13 Jbeta primers. The table came from immunoSEQ multiplex PCR; TCRdb's copy has only in-frame clones and leaves some out. Seen here are 90,000 to 150,000 clones, 81% observed once, and the top ten hold around 2.2%. Trimming removed 3 bases from V and 5 bases from J, with 14 bases in between. From germline, CDR1 is MGHDK and CDR2 SYGVNS. CDR3 size: 14 residues. The gene calls are TRBV25-1 and TRBJ2-7, with a possible D match to TRBD2 (6 bases). Sequencing used PBMCs. This TCR came from a woman aged 40-49 years in good health and CMV-seronegative. CDR3 in amino acids: CASSEAGGVHEQYF. CDR3 coding DNA: TGTGCCAGCAGTGAGGCCGGCGGGGTCCACGAGCAGTACTTC.